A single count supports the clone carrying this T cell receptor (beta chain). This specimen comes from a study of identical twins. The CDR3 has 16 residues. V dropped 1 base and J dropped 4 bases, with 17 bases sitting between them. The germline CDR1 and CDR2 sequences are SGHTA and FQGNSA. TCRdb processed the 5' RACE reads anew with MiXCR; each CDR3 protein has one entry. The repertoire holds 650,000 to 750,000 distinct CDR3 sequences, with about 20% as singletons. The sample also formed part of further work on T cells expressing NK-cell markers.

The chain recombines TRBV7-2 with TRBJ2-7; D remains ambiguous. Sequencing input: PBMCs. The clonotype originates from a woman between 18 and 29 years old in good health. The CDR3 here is CASSLVGIPLGYEQYF. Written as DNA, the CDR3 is TGTGCCAGCAGCTTAGTTGGCATACCCCTCGGGTACGAGCAGTACTTC.